The following is a TCR beta chain sequence with its context. Original data processing: Reference gene primer amplification gave estimated nucleated cell counts. The protocol was immunoSEQ multiplex PCR, while the TCRdb copy is restricted to in-frame clones and leaves out a portion. From that table come the V and J calls and clone size; the DNA was used to work out D and trimming. The table includes 160,000 or so clones, 65% to 90% detected once. This specimen comes from a study of blood T cell repertoires in COVID-19. The overall study: Specimens from acute and convalescent COVID-19 originated in the United States, Italy and Spain.

Germline V gene data show CDR1 as MNHEY and CDR2 as SVGAGI. J gave up 5 bases and V 0 bases, and 6 bases lay outside the gene matches. CDR3 length: 15 amino acids. V usage is TRBV6-5 and J usage is TRBJ2-5; 7 positions match TRBD1. Material: peripheral blood. The sequence derives from a woman aged 45-65 years with acute or convalescent COVID-19. The CDR3 region has the DNA TGTGCCAGCAGTTACTCACAGGGGTCGGGGGAGACCCAGTACTTC. It yields the protein CASSYSQGSGETQYF.